Presented here are 10 T cell receptor beta chains from one specimen sequenced in a study of cytomegalovirus exposure and HLA in healthy donors. Sequenced by immunoSEQ multiplex PCR; TCRdb stores in-frame clones only, minus some. Here the sample spans fewer than 100,000 clones, approximately 94% being singletons. Specimen: PBMCs. All receptors derive from a woman aged 18-29 years in good health and CMV-seropositive.

The chain carries TRBV9 and TRBJ2-1; TRBD2 aligns across 9 bases. The length of the CDR3 is 17 residues. Germline trimming cut 2 bases from V and 1 base from J; bases unmatched to any gene: 7. Germline loops: CDR1 SGDLS, CDR2 YYNGEE. CDR3 nucleotide sequence: TGTGCCAGCAGCGTCCGCGGGAGGGCCGTATCCTACAATGAGCAGTTCTTC. Its translation: CASSVRGRAVSYNEQFF.

The V gene is TRBV12-2, the J gene TRBJ2-6; TRBD1 is the table's D call, not checked against the DNA. TRBV12-2 is described as a pseudogene. The CDR3 consists of 19 residues. CDR3 protein: CASRQNGTPNVSGANVLTF. CDR3 DNA sequence: TGTGCAAGTCGCCAGAATGGGACACCGAACGTCTCTGGGGCCAACGTCCTGACTTTC.

This chain links TRBV5-6 with TRBJ1-4, with 7 bases lining up with TRBD1. CDR3 length: 16 amino acids. From germline, CDR1 is SGHDT and CDR2 YYEEEE. J lost 3 bases, V lost 4 bases, and 9 bases had no gene match. As DNA, the CDR3 is TGTGCCAGCAGCGGGAGGACAGGCGCCGCTAATGAAAAACTGTTTTTT. Translated: CASSGRTGAANEKLFF.

This rearrangement joins TRBV27 to TRBJ1-1; 7 bases are shared with TRBD1. The CDR3 contains 16 residues. Germline CDR1 is MNHEY and CDR2 is SMNVEV (reference sequence). V trimming: 3 bases; J trimming: 0 bases; junction bases outside the gene matches: 7. The CDR3: CASSFQQGLLNTEAFF. The CDR3 DNA sequence: TGTGCCAGCAGTTTTCAACAGGGGCTTTTGAACACTGAAGCTTTCTTT.

The gene calls are TRBV9 and TRBJ2-1; 12 bases map to TRBD2. The trim removed 1 base at V and 8 bases at J, leaving 1 base unmatched. CDR1 and CDR2 from the germline V gene are SGDLS and YYNGEE. The CDR3 is 14 residues long. Here the CDR3 reads CASSVRLAGDEQFF. The CDR3 DNA follows: TGTGCCAGCAGCGTAAGACTAGCGGGAGATGAGCAGTTCTTC.

J is TRBJ1-5 and V is TRBV28; tentatively, D is TRBD1 (6 bases). This CDR3 contains 16 residues. Looked up from germline, CDR1 is MDHEN and CDR2 is SYDVKM. The V end lost 3 bases, the J end lost 0 bases, and 12 bases lay between the germline ends. The CDR3 loop reads CASSFVPGDSNQPQHF. CDR3 nucleotide sequence: TGTGCCAGCAGTTTTGTTCCAGGGGATAGCAATCAGCCCCAGCATTTT.

The chain links TRBV28 to TRBJ2-7; possibly TRBD1 for D (5 bases). Trimming shortened V by 5 bases and J by 6 bases, and 32 bases separated the two germline ends. This CDR3 comprises 19 residues. Germline assignment: CDR1 MDHEN and CDR2 SYDVKM. CDR3 loop: CASSLEKPLRVKVQGEQYF. CDR3 nucleotide sequence: TGTGCCAGCAGTCTGGAAAAACCCTTACGGGTTAAGGTCCAGGGCGAGCAGTACTTC.

The rearrangement joins TRBV7-3 to TRBJ1-5, with D possibly matching TRBD1 (5 bases). Germline V gene data show CDR1 as SGHTA and CDR2 as FQGTGA. Trimming shortened V by 0 bases and J by 8 bases, and 8 bases separated the two germline ends. The CDR3 contains 13 residues. The CDR3 here is CASSLTGREPQHF. The CDR3 region has the DNA TGTGCCAGCAGCTTAACTGGCAGGGAGCCCCAGCATTTT.

The chain uses TRBV11-2 and TRBJ2-5; 14 positions agree with TRBD2. The CDR3 spans 16 residues. J was trimmed by 4 bases and V by 4 bases; bases with no gene match: 5. The germline V gene has CDR1 SGHAT and CDR2 FQNNGV. The CDR3 coding sequence is TGTGCCAGCAGCTATATGACTAGCGGGGGGGCAGAGACCCAGTACTTC. This sequence encodes CASSYMTSGGAETQYF.

The V and J genes are TRBV7-2 and TRBJ2-7; no clear D gene. The CDR3 loop spans 13 amino acids. Germline-derived CDR1 and CDR2 are SGHTA and FQGNSA. The V end lost 5 bases, the J end lost 0 bases, and 8 bases lay between the germline ends. In DNA form, the CDR3 reads TGTGCCAGCAGCCGCGAGCCCTCCTACGAGCAGTACTTC. Residues: CASSREPSYEQYF. Together with reference TRBV7-2 and TRBJ2-7, the CDR3 gives the full variable domain: GAGVSQSPSNKVTEKGKDVELRCDPISGHTALYWYRQSLGQGLEFLIYFQGNSAPDKSGLPSDRFSAERTGGSVSTLTIQRTQQEDSAVYLCASSREPSYEQYFGPGTRLTVT.